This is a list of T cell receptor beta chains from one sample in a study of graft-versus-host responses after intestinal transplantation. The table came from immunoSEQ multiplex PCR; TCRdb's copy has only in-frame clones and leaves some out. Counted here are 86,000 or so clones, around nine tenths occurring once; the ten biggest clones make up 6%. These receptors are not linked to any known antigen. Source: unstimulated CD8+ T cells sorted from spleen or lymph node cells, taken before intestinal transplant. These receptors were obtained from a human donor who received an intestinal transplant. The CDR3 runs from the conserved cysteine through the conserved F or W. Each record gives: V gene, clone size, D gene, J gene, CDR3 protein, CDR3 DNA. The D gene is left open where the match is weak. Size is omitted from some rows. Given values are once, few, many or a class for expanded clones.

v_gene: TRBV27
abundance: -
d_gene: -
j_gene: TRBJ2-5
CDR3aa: CASSLVAANQETQYF
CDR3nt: TGTGCCAGCAGTCTGGTAGCGGCGAACCAAGAGACCCAGTACTTC

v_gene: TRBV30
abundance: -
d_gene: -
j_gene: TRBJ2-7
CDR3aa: CAWRGWDHLGEQYF
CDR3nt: TGTGCCTGGAGAGGTTGGGACCATCTAGGCGAGCAGTACTTC

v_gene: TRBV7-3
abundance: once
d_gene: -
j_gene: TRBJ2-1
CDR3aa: CASSSEGPDNEQFF
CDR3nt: TGTGCCAGCAGCTCGGAGGGGCCGGACAATGAGCAGTTCTTC

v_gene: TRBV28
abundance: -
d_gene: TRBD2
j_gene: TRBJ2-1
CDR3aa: CASSLFYSGREMEDEQFF
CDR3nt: TGTGCCAGCAGTTTATTTTATAGCGGGAGAGAAATGGAGGATGAGCAGTTCTTC

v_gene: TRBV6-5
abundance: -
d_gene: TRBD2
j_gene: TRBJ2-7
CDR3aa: CASSYSGLAGVDEQYF
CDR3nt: TGTGCCAGCAGTTACTCGGGTCTAGCGGGGGTGGACGAGCAGTACTTC

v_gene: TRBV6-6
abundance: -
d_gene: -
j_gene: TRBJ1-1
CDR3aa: CASSYGGKAFF
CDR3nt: TGTGCCAGCAGTTACGGGGGGAAAGCTTTCTTT

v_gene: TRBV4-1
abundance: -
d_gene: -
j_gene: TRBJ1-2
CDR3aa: CASSGRVFHYGYTF
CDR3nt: TGCGCCAGCAGCGGCAGGGTTTTCCACTATGGCTACACCTTC

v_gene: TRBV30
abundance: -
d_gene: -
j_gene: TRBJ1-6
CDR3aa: CAWSVRGYSPLHF
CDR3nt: TGTGCCTGGAGTGTACGAGGTTATTCACCCCTCCACTTT

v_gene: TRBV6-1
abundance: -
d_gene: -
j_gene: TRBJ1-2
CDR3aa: CANSAGGGVYGYTF
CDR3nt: TGTGCCAACTCTGCGGGGGGGGGAGTCTATGGCTACACCTTC

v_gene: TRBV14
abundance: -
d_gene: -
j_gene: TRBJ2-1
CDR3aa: CASSQGDRTYNEQFF
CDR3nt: TGTGCCAGCAGCCAAGGAGACAGGACCTACAATGAGCAGTTCTTC

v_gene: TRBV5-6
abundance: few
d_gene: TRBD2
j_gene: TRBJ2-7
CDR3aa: CASGDLAGDYEQYF
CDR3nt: TGTGCCAGCGGTGATCTAGCGGGAGACTACGAGCAGTACTTC

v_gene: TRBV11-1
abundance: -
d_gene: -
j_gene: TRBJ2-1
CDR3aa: CASSWAHYNEQFF
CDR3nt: TGTGCCAGCAGCTGGGCCCACTACAATGAGCAGTTCTTC

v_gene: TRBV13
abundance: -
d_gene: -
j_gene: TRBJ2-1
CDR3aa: CASSLGFNEQFF
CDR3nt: TGTGCCAGCAGCTTAGGGTTCAATGAGCAGTTCTTC

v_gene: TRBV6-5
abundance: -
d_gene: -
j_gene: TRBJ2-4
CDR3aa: CASSYQWGHVQYF
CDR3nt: TGTGCCAGCAGTTACCAATGGGGGCATGTTCAGTACTTC

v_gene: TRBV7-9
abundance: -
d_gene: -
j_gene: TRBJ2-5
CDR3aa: CASSQEGARETQYF
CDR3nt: TGTGCCAGCAGCCAGGAGGGGGCGAGGGAGACCCAGTACTTC

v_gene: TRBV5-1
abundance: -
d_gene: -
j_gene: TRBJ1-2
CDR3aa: CASSLYGPVYGYTF
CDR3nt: TGCGCCAGCAGCTTGTACGGACCAGTCTATGGCTACACCTTC

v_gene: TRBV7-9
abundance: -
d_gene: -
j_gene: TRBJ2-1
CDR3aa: CASSFLSYNEQFF
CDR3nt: TGTGCCAGCAGCTTTCTCTCCTACAATGAGCAGTTCTTC

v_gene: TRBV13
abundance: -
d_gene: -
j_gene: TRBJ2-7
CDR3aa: CASSFGYEQYF
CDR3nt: TGTGCCAGCAGCTTTGGCTACGAGCAGTACTTC

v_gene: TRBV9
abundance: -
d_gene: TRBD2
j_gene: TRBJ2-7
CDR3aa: CASSVDPGLAVSYEQYF
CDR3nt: TGTGCCAGCAGCGTAGATCCGGGACTAGCGGTTTCCTACGAGCAGTACTTC

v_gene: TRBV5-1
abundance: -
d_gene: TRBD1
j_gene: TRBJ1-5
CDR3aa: CASSLDGAGGQPQHF
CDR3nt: TGCGCCAGCAGCTTGGATGGGGCAGGGGGTCAGCCCCAGCATTTT

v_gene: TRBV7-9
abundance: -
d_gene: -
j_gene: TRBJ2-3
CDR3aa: CASSLGTLTDTQYF
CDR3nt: TGTGCCAGCAGCTTAGGGACCCTCACAGATACGCAGTATTTT

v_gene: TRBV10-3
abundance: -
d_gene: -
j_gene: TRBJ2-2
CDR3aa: CAISESNVPPWSGELFF
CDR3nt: TGTGCCATCAGTGAGTCGAATGTGCCCCCGTGGAGCGGGGAGCTGTTTTTT

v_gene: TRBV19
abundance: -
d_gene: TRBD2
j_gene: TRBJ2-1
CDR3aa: CASSIVAGDNEQFF
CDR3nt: TGTGCCAGTAGTATAGTAGCGGGGGACAATGAGCAGTTCTTC

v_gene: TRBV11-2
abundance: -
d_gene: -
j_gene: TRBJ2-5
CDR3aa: CASSSLFGDETQYF
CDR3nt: TGTGCCAGCAGCTCGCTTTTCGGGGATGAGACCCAGTACTTC

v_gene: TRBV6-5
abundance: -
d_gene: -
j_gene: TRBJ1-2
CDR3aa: CASSYSGTNNYGYTF
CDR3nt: TGTGCCAGCAGTTACTCCGGGACAAATAACTATGGCTACACCTTC

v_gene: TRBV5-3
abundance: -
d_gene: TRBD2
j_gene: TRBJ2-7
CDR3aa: CARSLGRESPYEQYF
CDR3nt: TGTGCCAGAAGCTTGGGGCGGGAGTCCCCCTACGAGCAGTACTTC

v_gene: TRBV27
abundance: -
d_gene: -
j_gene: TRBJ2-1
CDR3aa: CASSLGQYSYNEQFF
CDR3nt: TGTGCCAGCAGCCTCGGACAGTACTCCTACAATGAGCAGTTCTTC

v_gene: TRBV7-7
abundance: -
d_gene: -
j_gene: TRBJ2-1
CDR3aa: CASSMDTFSYNEQFF
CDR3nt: TGTGCCAGCAGCATGGACACCTTCTCCTACAATGAGCAGTTCTTC

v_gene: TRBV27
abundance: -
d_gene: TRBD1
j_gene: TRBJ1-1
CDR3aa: CASSLSGGDTEAFF
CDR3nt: TGTGCCAGCAGTTTATCAGGGGGCGACACTGAAGCTTTCTTT

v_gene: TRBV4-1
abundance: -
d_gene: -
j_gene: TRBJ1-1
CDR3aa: CASSHRSWRPTNTEAFF
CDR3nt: TGCGCCAGCAGCCACCGCTCTTGGCGGCCTACCAACACTGAAGCTTTCTTT

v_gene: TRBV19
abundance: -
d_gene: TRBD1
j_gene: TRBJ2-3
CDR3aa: CASSIGDSGDTQYF
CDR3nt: TGTGCCAGTAGTATAGGGGACAGCGGCGATACGCAGTATTTT

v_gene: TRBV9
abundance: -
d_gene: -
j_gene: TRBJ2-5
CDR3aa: CASCGQETQYF
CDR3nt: TGTGCCAGCTGCGGTCAAGAGACCCAGTACTTC

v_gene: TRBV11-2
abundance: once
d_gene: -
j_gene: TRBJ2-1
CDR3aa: CASSLIQDSWDEQFF
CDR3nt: TGTGCCAGCAGCCTAATTCAGGATTCTTGGGATGAGCAGTTCTTC

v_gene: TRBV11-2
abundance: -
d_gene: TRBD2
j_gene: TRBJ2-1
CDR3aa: CASSLSKPGLRLNEQFF
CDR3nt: TGTGCCAGCAGCTTATCCAAACCGGGACTACGACTCAATGAGCAGTTCTTC

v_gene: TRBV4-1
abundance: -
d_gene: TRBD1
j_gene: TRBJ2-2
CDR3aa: CASSLEPQGVRTGELFF
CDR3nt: TGCGCCAGCAGCCTAGAACCACAGGGGGTTAGGACCGGGGAGCTGTTTTTT

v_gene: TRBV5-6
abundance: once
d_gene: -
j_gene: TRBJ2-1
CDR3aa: CASHWGSTYNEQFF
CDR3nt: TGTGCCAGCCATTGGGGGTCGACCTACAATGAGCAGTTCTTC

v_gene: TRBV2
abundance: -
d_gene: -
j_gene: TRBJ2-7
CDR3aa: CASTGDVYRGGDSYEQYF
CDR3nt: TGTGCCAGCACAGGGGACGTCTACCGAGGGGGAGACTCCTACGAGCAGTACTTC

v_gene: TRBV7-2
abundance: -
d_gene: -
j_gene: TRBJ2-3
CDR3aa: CASSLEVLTYTDTQYF
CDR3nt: TGTGCCAGCAGCTTAGAGGTGTTGACGTACACAGATACGCAGTATTTT

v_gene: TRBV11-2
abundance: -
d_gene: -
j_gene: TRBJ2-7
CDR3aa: CASSTHERRGSYEQYF
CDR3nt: TGTGCCAGCAGCACCCACGAACGGAGAGGGTCCTACGAGCAGTACTTC